The next 10 T cell receptor beta chains were all read from a single sample in a study of PD-L1 blockade in urothelial cancer. This table comes from immunoSEQ multiplex PCR, and its TCRdb copy is limited to in-frame clones, with some not included. The table shows roughly 130,000 clones, with approximately 84% occurring only once. The time point: pretreatment peripheral blood. This specimen consisted of PBMCs, obtained around atezolizumab (anti-PD-L1) treatment. These TCRs come from a man in his fifties with urothelial cancer.

Only one count was recorded for this clone. The CDR3 nucleotides read TGTGCCAGCAGCCCAGGGCCTGGAAACACCATATATTTT. This encodes CASSPGPGNTIYF. The V and J genes are TRBV5-5 and TRBJ1-3, with a possible D match to TRBD1 (5 bases). The V end lost 4 bases, the J end lost 2 bases, and 7 bases lay between the germline ends. Per the germline V gene, CDR1 is SGHKS and CDR2 is YYEKEE (reference sequence). This CDR3 is built from 13 residues. Full variable domain (rest looked up from reference TRBV5-5 and TRBJ1-3): DAGVTQSPTHLIKTRGQQVTLRCSPISGHKSVSWYQQVLGQGPQFIFQYYEKEERGRGNFPDRFSARQFPNYSSELNVNALLLGDSALYLCASSPGPGNTIYFGEGSWLTVV.

The chain uses TRBV5-8 and TRBJ2-1, with D possibly TRBD1 on 5 matching bases. The germline gives CDR1 SGHTS, CDR2 YDEGEE. Between the trimmed V and J ends, which lost 0 bases and 8 bases, there was a span of 15 bases. This CDR3 is built from 15 residues. The DNA for the CDR3 is TGTGCCAGCAGCTTGGGGGGCAGGATGGTAGATGAGCAGTTCTTC. Its protein is CASSLGGRMVDEQFF.

This chain uses TRBV5-1 with TRBJ2-4; 12 bases agree with TRBD2. This CDR3 spans 15 amino acids. V gave up 4 bases and J gave up 7 bases; unmatched junction bases: 6. CDR1 is SGHRS and CDR2 is YFSETQ in the germline V gene. For the CDR3, the DNA is TGCGCCAGCAGCGAGACTAGCGGGAGTACTAACATTCAGTACTTC. Protein: CASSETSGSTNIQYF.

CDR3 loop: CASSTGQGKNEQFF. The CDR3, as DNA: TGTGCCAGCAGCACGGGACAGGGTAAGAATGAGCAGTTCTTC. V usage is TRBV2 and J usage is TRBJ2-1; TRBD1 aligns across 9 bases. This CDR3 contains 14 residues. Germline V gene sequence: CDR1 SNHLY, CDR2 FYNNEI. V dropped 6 bases and J dropped 7; count of bases not matched to a gene: 7.

This chain connects TRBV18 to TRBJ1-4, with 7 positions matching TRBD1. The CDR3 is made up of 16 amino acids. Trimming cost V 3 bases and J 5 bases; bases outside gene matches: 9. Germline values: CDR1 KGHSH, CDR2 LQKENI. The CDR3 DNA sequence: TGTGCCAGCTCACCGGAAAGACAGGGCGGGAATGAAAAACTGTTTTTT. This translates into CASSPERQGGNEKLFF. Drawing the rest from reference TRBV18 and TRBJ1-4, the complete variable domain is NAGVMQNPRHLVRRRGQEARLRCSPMKGHSHVYWYRQLPEEGLKFMVYLQKENIIDESGMPKERFSAEFPKEGPSILRIQQVVRGDSAAYFCASSPERQGGNEKLFFGSGTQLSVL.

The chain is built from TRBV19 and TRBJ1-5; 7 bases align to TRBD1. CDR3 size: 14 residues. Germline loops: CDR1 LNHDA, CDR2 SQIVND (reference sequence). Unmatched junction bases numbered 5, after V lost 9 bases and J lost 0 bases. DNA for the CDR3: TGTGCCAGCCAAGGGGGCTATAGCAATCAGCCCCAGCATTTT. Translation: CASQGGYSNQPQHF.

This chain connects TRBV5-1 to TRBJ2-3, with 7 nucleotides matching TRBD1. V dropped 7 bases and J dropped 3; count of bases not matched to a gene: 8. The CDR3 length is 14 residues. Germline assignment: CDR1 SGHRS and CDR2 YFSETQ. The CDR3 region has the DNA TGCGCCAGCGTGCGGACAGGCGGGACAGATACGCAGTATTTT. Translated: CASVRTGGTDTQYF.

This chain links TRBV4-2 with TRBJ1-5, with D hard to call. Germline values: CDR1 LGHNA, CDR2 YNFKEQ. The CDR3 loop spans 16 amino acids. Trimming shortened V by 0 bases and J by 1 base, and 10 bases separated the two germline ends. The DNA for the CDR3 is TGTGCCAGCAGCCAAGACCCAGGAATAAGCAATCAGCCCCAGCATTTT. This encodes CASSQDPGISNQPQHF.

This chain joins TRBV27 and TRBJ2-6; D gene uncertain. The CDR3 is 13 amino acids. Germline CDR1 and CDR2: MNHEY and SMNVEV (reference sequence). The ends were cut back, 6 bases at V and 2 bases at J, with 5 bases in the middle. The CDR3 here is CASRSTGANVLTF. CDR3 nucleotides: TGTGCCAGCAGGTCAACTGGGGCCAACGTCCTGACTTTC.

This clone was recorded only once. The V call is TRBV16, the J call TRBJ2-7; 12 bases align to TRBD2. CDR1 is KGHSY and CDR2 is FQNENV in the germline V gene. There are 15 residues in the CDR3. Losses at the gene ends were 2 bases for V and 3 bases for J; bases not matched to a gene: 2. The CDR3 nucleotides are TGTGCCAGCAGCCAAGGACTAGCGGGAATCTACGAGCAGTACTTC. Amino acids: CASSQGLAGIYEQYF.